The entry below gives a single T cell receptor (beta chain) sequence along with its context. This sample is drawn from a study of cytotoxic CD8 clonotypes in ibrutinib-treated CLL. J was trimmed by 4 bases and V by 4 bases; bases with no gene match: 8. CDR3 length: 15 residues. Germline V lookup: CDR1 SGHNT, CDR2 YENEEA. Clones were sequenced by immunoSEQ multiplex PCR, and TCRdb holds only the in-frame ones, with some missing. Of roughly 130,000 clones listed, roughly 83% are singletons. The source is a human donor with chronic lymphocytic leukemia. This sample comprised PBMCs, obtained after 12 months of ibrutinib treatment. The gene calls are TRBV11-3 and TRBJ2-7, with 9 nucleotides matching TRBD1. The CDR3 protein is CASSYRRDRVYEQYF. CDR3 coding DNA: TGTGCCAGCAGCTACCGCCGGGACAGGGTTTACGAGCAGTACTTC.